The source of this T cell receptor (beta chain) is a study of T-cell reconstitution after alpha-beta-depleted transplantation in children. Study-level points and caveats: Surviving thymic progenitors and recipient T cells were the source of high TCRbeta diversity at day 60 in some patients.

Only a few counts were recorded for this clonotype. Antigen: not known. The TCRbeta library incorporated unique molecular identifiers. TCRdb called the PCR reads again in MiXCR, with one record for every CDR3 protein. The sample has roughly 76,000 distinct CDR3 sequences; under 13% are singletons. The CDR3 contains 16 residues. Germline CDR1 is LGHNA and CDR2 is YSLEER. V was clipped by 5 bases and J by 9 bases; unmatched bases: 16. This rearrangement joins TRBV4-3 to TRBJ2-1, with 7 bases lining up with TRBD1. Material: PBMCs, obtained before TCRalphabeta/CD19-depleted stem cell transplant. This sequence originates from a boy younger than 18 with acute myeloid leukemia, due to receive a stem cell transplant. CDR3 in DNA: TGCGCCAGCAGCTATGGACAGGACCGCCGAGGGACTGAGCAGTTCTTC. Translating it yields CASSYGQDRRGTEQFF.